The 18 T cell receptor beta chains given below trace back to one sample, sequenced in a study of shared clonotypes between healthy human individuals. Some clones are missing from TCRdb's copy, which holds only in-frame ones; the method was immunoSEQ multiplex PCR. The data show approximately 2.3 million clones, with more than 80% seen just once and 0.39% held by the top ten. Sequences were obtained from naive CD4+ T cells from PBMCs. Subset: CD45RA+ positively selected. The receptors stem from a young man in good health. Some clones in this sample may be carry-over from other donors' samples.

The chain couples TRBV28 to TRBJ2-7; TRBD1 aligns across 9 bases. Trimming cost V 7 bases and J 3 bases; bases outside gene matches: 7. The germline CDR1 and CDR2 sequences are MDHEN and SYDVKM. The CDR3 runs to 14 residues. The CDR3 sequence is CASKTSGQGYEQYF. As DNA, the CDR3 is TGTGCCAGCAAGACCTCGGGACAGGGCTACGAGCAGTACTTC.

This clone came up once. V and J are TRBV11-3 and TRBJ2-1; TRBD1 matches at 9 bases. The CDR3 is 16 amino acids. Germline V gene sequence: CDR1 SGHNT, CDR2 YENEEA. With V trimmed by 5 bases and J by 6 bases, 11 bases remained unmatched. CDR3 coding DNA: TGTGCCAGCAGCCCTGGGATGGGGACAGGGCGCAATGAGCAGTTCTTC. This encodes CASSPGMGTGRNEQFF.

The V and J genes are TRBV5-1 and TRBJ2-7; TRBD2 aligns across 7 bases. Germline V lookup: CDR1 SGHRS, CDR2 YFSETQ. The CDR3 consists of 12 residues. J gave up 1 base and V 7 bases, and 2 bases lay outside the gene matches. CDR3 nucleotides: TGCGCCAGCGGGACTACTTCCTACGAGCAGTACTTC. It encodes CASGTTSYEQYF.

The chain carries TRBV19 and TRBJ1-1; 7 bases fit TRBD1. Trimming at V came to 7 bases and at J to 5 bases, leaving 7 bases not matched to a gene. Germline loops: CDR1 LNHDA, CDR2 SQIVND (reference sequence). CDR3 length equals 13 residues. The chain's CDR3 is CASTRQGWTEAFF. In DNA, the CDR3 is TGTGCCAGTACCCGACAGGGTTGGACTGAAGCTTTCTTT.

The genes are TRBV7-9 and TRBJ2-1; 9 positions match TRBD2. CDR3 length equals 16 residues. Per the germline V gene, CDR1 is SEHNR and CDR2 is FQNEAQ (reference sequence). The V gene end was trimmed by 1 base and the J gene end by 6 bases; junction bases not matched to a gene: 7. The CDR3: CASSLGGGRVVNEQFF. Written as DNA, the CDR3 is TGTGCCAGCAGCTTAGGTGGCGGGAGGGTCGTCAATGAGCAGTTCTTC.

CDR3 sequence reads: CASSPPPADTQYF. The CDR3 coding sequence is TGTGCCAGCAGTCCCCCCCCGGCAGATACGCAGTATTTT. The chain employs TRBV28 and TRBJ2-3, with D uncertain. The CDR3 runs to 13 residues. Trimming removed 5 bases at V and 4 bases at J, with 10 bases between. Germline V lookup: CDR1 MDHEN, CDR2 SYDVKM. Complete variable domain (other parts from reference TRBV28 and TRBJ2-3): DVKVTQSSRYLVKRTGEKVFLECVQDMDHENMFWYRQDPGLGLRLIYFSYDVKMKEKGDIPEGYSVSREKKERFSLILESASTNQTSMYLCASSPPPADTQYFGPGTRLTVL.

Turning to this clone: The junction departs from germline at one end; a sequencing error may be responsible. The chain combines TRBV6-1 with TRBJ1-2; 7 positions agree with TRBD1. CDR1 and CDR2 (germline): MNHNS, SASEGT. The CDR3 totals 13 residues. The CDR3 protein is CASREGGDYGYTF. DNA of the CDR3: TGTGCCAGCAGAGAAGGGGGCGACTATGGCTACACCTTC.

The rearrangement links TRBV5-1 to TRBJ2-1; TRBD2 agrees at 10 bases. Germline lookup yields CDR1 SGHRS and CDR2 YFSETQ. The V gene end was trimmed by 2 bases and the J gene end by 8 bases; junction bases not matched to a gene: 4. This CDR3 region has 14 residues. CDR3 sequence reads: CASSFASGSDEQFF. In DNA form, the CDR3 reads TGCGCCAGCAGCTTCGCTAGCGGGAGCGATGAGCAGTTCTTC.

The chain recombines TRBV30 with TRBJ2-1, with D perhaps TRBD1 or TRBD2 (5 bases each). The V gene's germline CDR1 is GTSNPN and CDR2 SVGIG (reference sequence). This CDR3 is built from 13 residues. V lost 8 bases and J lost 7, with 18 bases in between. CDR3 DNA: TGTGCCCTTAACGACCGGGGCCGGAATGAGCAGTTCTTC. Protein: CALNDRGRNEQFF.

V and J are TRBV11-2 and TRBJ1-2; no firm D call. Between the trimmed V and J ends, which lost 5 bases and 4 bases, there was a span of 11 bases. There are 13 residues in the CDR3. CDR1 and CDR2 from the germline V gene are SGHAT and FQNNGV. As DNA, the CDR3 is TGTGCCAGCAGCGGACGCGGGAGCTATGGCTACACCTTC. Residues: CASSGRGSYGYTF.

Note on this clone: The sample holds other DNA sequences that translate to the same CDR3. This chain uses TRBV5-1 with TRBJ2-7; D uncertain. The CDR3 spans 11 residues. Germline loops: CDR1 SGHRS, CDR2 YFSETQ. The V end lost 4 bases, the J end lost 4 bases, and 6 bases lay between the germline ends. CDR3 region: CASSGEYEQYF. CDR3 DNA sequence: TGCGCCAGCAGCGGTGAGTACGAGCAGTACTTC. Filled out from reference TRBV5-1 and TRBJ2-7, the complete variable domain reads KAGVTQTPRYLIKTRGQQVTLSCSPISGHRSVSWYQQTPGQGLQFLFEYFSETQRNKGNFPGRFSGRQFSNSRSEMNVSTLELGDSALYLCASSGEYEQYFGPGTRLTVT.

This chain joins TRBV28 and TRBJ2-6, with D maybe TRBD1 (6 bases). V lost 2 bases and J 12 bases, leaving 11 bases between the germline ends. Germline V CDR1 and CDR2: MDHEN, SYDVKM. This CDR3 comprises 13 residues. CDR3 sequence reads: CASSLQGTVVLTF. CDR3 in DNA: TGTGCCAGCAGTTTACAGGGGACGGTCGTCCTGACTTTC.

Regarding this clone: The identical CDR3 is also encoded by other nucleotide sequences in the sample. This chain links TRBV5-4 with TRBJ2-1; 11 nucleotides line up with TRBD2. Unmatched junction bases numbered 6, after V lost 0 bases and J lost 10 bases. CDR3 size: 15 residues. CDR1 is SGHNT, CDR2 YYREEE, per germline (reference sequence). Written as DNA, the CDR3 is TGTGCCAGCAGCTTGGGCCTAGCGGGAGGAGGGGAGCAGTTCTTC. Translating gives CASSLGLAGGGEQFF. Drawing the rest from reference TRBV5-4 and TRBJ2-1, the complete variable domain is ETGVTQSPTHLIKTRGQQVTLRCSSQSGHNTVSWYQQALGQGPQFIFQYYREEENGRGNFPPRFSGLQFPNYSSELNVNALELDDSALYLCASSLGLAGGGEQFFGPGTRLTVL.

The chain links TRBV9 to TRBJ1-4; 7 positions agree with TRBD1. CDR3 size: 15 residues. J was trimmed by 6 bases and V by 0 bases; bases with no gene match: 5. Germline CDR1 and CDR2: SGDLS and YYNGEE. CDR3 nucleotides: TGTGCCAGCAGCGTAGGCGGGACAGCCTATGAAAAACTGTTTTTT. It encodes CASSVGGTAYEKLFF.

Concerning this clone: Other DNA sequences in the sample encode the same CDR3. CDR3 coding DNA: TGCAGCGTTGGGAAGAACACTGAAGCTTTCTTT. It codes for CSVGKNTEAFF. V is TRBV29-1 and J is TRBJ1-1; D unresolved. CDR3 length: 11 amino acids. Germline V CDR1 and CDR2: SQVTM, ANQGSEA. V was cut by 4 bases and J by 1 base, with 4 bases left in between.

With respect to this clone: Within the sample, other DNA sequences also encode this same CDR3. The chain is built from TRBV28 and TRBJ1-5, with 7 nucleotides matching TRBD1. The V and J ends lost 3 bases and 0 bases, in that order; junction bases with no gene match: 2. The CDR3 totals 15 residues. Germline lookup yields CDR1 MDHEN and CDR2 SYDVKM. This CDR3 reads CASSLGTVSNQPQHF. The CDR3 DNA reads as TGTGCCAGCAGTTTGGGGACAGTTAGCAATCAGCCCCAGCATTTT.

Note on this clone: The sample has other DNA sequences that encode this CDR3 too. The CDR3 reads CASSEGYRSYGYTF. CDR3 nucleotide sequence: TGTGCCAGCAGTGAAGGCTACAGGTCGTATGGCTACACCTTC. This chain connects TRBV6-1 to TRBJ1-2; D is possibly TRBD1 (5 bases). Germline-derived CDR1 and CDR2 are MNHNS and SASEGT. The CDR3 totals 14 residues. V shed 1 base and J shed 5 bases, with 11 bases lying between them.

Notes on this clone: At the DNA level, this CDR3 is encoded by other sequences in the same sample as well. The rearrangement links TRBV5-1 to TRBJ1-2, with D tentatively TRBD1 (6 bases). Looked up from germline, CDR1 is SGHRS and CDR2 is YFSETQ. This CDR3 is 13 amino acids long. Trimming pared 4 bases from V and 4 bases from J, leaving 11 bases between. The CDR3, as DNA: TGCGCCAGCAGCCTAGGGGGGGTCTATGGCTACACCTTC. Residues: CASSLGGVYGYTF.